Sequencing of this T cell receptor (beta chain) was carried out in a study of blood T cell repertoires in COVID-19. Study-wide background: Acute and convalescent COVID-19 specimens originated in the United States, Italy and Spain. Sample material is recorded as cDNA or gDNA derived from T cells, B-cell-depleted T cells, or PBMCs.

Germline CDR1 reads MDHEN; CDR2 reads SYDVKM. CDR3 length: 14 amino acids. How the authors handled the data: Reference gene primer amplification in the assay estimated nucleated cell counts. Assay: immunoSEQ multiplex PCR; the TCRdb copy retains only in-frame clones and omits some. V and J calls and clone size are given by that table; D and trimming were obtained from the DNA. The sample yields a few hundred thousand clones, roughly 90% seen once. About this clone: At one end the junction does not follow the germline gene, possibly because of a read error.

Participants' own reports of clinical history determined their cohort assignment. The V and J genes are TRBV28 and TRBJ1-6; D ambiguous. This sequence was found in a young woman with acute COVID-19. Sample: PBMCs or T cells enriched from blood (not recorded which). CDR3 region: CASRFLTRLSPLHF. CDR3 in DNA: TGTGCCAGCCGTTTTCTGACACGGCTTTCACCCCTCCACTTT.